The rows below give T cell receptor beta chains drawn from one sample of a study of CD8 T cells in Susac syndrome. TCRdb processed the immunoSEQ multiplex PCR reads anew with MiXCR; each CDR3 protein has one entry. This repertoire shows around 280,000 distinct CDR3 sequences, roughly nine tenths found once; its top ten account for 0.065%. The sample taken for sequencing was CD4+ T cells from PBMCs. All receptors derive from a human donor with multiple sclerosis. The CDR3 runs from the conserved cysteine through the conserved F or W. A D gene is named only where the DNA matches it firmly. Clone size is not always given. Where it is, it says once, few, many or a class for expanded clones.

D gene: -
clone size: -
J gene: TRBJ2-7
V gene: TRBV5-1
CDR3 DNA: TGCGCCAGCAGCTCCGTCGGGACCCGGGGGTACGAGCAGTACTTC
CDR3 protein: CASSSVGTRGYEQYF

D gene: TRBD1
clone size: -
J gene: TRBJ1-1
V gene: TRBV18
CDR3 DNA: TGTGCCAGCTCACCACAGAGACAGGGGGCGCAGAAAGGGAACACTGAAGCTTTCTTT
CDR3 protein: CASSPQRQGAQKGNTEAFF

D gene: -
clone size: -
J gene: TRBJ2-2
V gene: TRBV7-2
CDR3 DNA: TGTGCCAGCAGCTTAATTGGTCGGACGAACACCGGGGAGCTGTTTTTT
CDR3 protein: CASSLIGRTNTGELFF

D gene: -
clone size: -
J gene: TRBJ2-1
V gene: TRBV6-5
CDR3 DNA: TGTGCCAGCAGTCCAGGACTTGTTAACAATGAGCAGTTCTTC
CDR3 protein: CASSPGLVNNEQFF

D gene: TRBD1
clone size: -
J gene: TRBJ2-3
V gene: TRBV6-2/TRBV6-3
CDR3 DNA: TGTGCCAGCAGCCGGGACAGGCTAAATACGCAGTATTTT
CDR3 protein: CASSRDRLNTQYF

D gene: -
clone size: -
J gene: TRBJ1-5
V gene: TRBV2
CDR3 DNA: TGTGCCAGCAGTGTGGGTTGGGTTGGAGGTCAGCCCCAGCATTTT
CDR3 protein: CASSVGWVGGQPQHF

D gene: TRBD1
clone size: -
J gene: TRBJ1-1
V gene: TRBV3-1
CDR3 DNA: TGTGCCAGCAGCCAAGATCCCGGGACAGAGTTTAACACTGAAGCTTTCTTT
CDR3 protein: CASSQDPGTEFNTEAFF

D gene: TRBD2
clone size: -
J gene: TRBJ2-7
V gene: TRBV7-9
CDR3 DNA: TGTGCCACCCTACGGCCCCTGCGGGAGGGCCGTTACGAGCAGTACTTC
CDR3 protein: CATLRPLREGRYEQYF

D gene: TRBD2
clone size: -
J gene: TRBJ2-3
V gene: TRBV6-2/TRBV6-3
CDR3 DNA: TGTGCCAGCAGTTTTGGACTAGCGATCTTTTCTAGCACAGATACGCAGTATTTT
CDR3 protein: CASSFGLAIFSSTDTQYF

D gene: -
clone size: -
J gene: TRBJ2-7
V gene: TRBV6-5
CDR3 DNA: TGTGCCAGCCCATATCTAGCGTGGGACGTCGACGAGCAGTACTTC
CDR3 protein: CASPYLAWDVDEQYF

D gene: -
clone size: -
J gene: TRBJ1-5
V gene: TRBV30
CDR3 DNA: TGTGCCTGGAGTGTTGGTTCTAGGAGCAATCAGCCCCAGCATTTT
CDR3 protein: CAWSVGSRSNQPQHF

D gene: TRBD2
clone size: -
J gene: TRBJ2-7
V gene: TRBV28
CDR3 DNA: TGTGCCAGCAGTCCCCGAGGAGCGGGGACCTACGAGCAGTACTTC
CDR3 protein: CASSPRGAGTYEQYF

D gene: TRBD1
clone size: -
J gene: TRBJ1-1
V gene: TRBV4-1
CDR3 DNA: TGCGCCAGCAGCCAATTGGGACAGGGCGCTGAAGCTTTCTTT
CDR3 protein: CASSQLGQGAEAFF

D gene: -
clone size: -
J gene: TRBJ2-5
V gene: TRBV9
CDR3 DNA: TGTGCCAGCAGCGTAGCTATGGGGGGCCCAGAGACCCAGTACTTC
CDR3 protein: CASSVAMGGPETQYF

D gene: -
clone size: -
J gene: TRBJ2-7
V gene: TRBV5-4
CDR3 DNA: TGTGCCAGCAGCTCTACGGGGGACTCCTACGAGCAGTACTTC
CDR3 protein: CASSSTGDSYEQYF

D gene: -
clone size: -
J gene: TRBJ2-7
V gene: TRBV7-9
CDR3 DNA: TGTGCCAGCAGCTCCGAGTTTATGACCCCGAGGGACGAGCAGTACTTC
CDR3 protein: CASSSEFMTPRDEQYF

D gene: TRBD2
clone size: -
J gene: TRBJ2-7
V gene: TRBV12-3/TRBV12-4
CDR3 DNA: TGTGCCACCAAACCGACTAGCGGGAGAGGGGAGCAGTACTTC
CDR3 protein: CATKPTSGRGEQYF

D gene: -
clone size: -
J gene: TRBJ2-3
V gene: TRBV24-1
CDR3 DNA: TGTGCCACCAGTGACCGCCCCGGGACTAGCACAGATACGCAGTATTTT
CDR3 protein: CATSDRPGTSTDTQYF

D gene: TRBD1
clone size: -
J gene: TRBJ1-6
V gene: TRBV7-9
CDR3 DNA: TGTGCCAGCAGCAAGACAGGGGACTCACCCCTCCACTTT
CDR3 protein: CASSKTGDSPLHF

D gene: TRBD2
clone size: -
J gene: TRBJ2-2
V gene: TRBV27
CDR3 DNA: TGTGCCAGCAGTTTTAGCGGGCCACCCCGAGGGGAGCTGTTTTTT
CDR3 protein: CASSFSGPPRGELFF

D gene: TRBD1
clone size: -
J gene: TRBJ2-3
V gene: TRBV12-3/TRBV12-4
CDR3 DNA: TGTGCCAGCAGTTTGGGGACAGGGCCAACAGATACGCAGTATTTT
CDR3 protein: CASSLGTGPTDTQYF

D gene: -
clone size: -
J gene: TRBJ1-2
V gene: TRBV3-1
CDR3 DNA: TGTGCCAGCAGCCTTGCCAGGAGCTATGGCTACACCTTC
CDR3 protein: CASSLARSYGYTF

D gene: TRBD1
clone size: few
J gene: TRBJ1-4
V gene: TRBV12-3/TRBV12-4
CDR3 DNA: TGTGCCAGCAGTTTGGACAGGCGAGAAAAACTGTTTTTT
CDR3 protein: CASSLDRREKLFF

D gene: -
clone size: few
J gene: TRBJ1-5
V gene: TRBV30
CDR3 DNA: TGTGCCTGGAGTGTACGGAGCAATCAGCCCCAGCATTTT
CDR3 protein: CAWSVRSNQPQHF

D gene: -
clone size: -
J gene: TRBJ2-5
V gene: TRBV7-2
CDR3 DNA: TGTGCCAGCAGCTTAGCGCTTGTAGGGAGGCAAGAGACCCAGTACTTC
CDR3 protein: CASSLALVGRQETQYF

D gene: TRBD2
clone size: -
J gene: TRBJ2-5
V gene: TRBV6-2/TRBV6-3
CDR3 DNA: TGTGCCAGCAGTTCGCTAGCGGGGCCGCAAGAGACCCAGTACTTC
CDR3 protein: CASSSLAGPQETQYF

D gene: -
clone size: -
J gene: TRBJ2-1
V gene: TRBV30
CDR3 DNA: TGTGCCTGGAGTGACGGGGCGGGGAATGAGCAGTTCTTC
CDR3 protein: CAWSDGAGNEQFF

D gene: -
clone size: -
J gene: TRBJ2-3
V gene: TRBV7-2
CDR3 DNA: TGTGCCAGCAGCTTGGCAAGGGTGGCAGATACGCAGTATTTT
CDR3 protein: CASSLARVADTQYF

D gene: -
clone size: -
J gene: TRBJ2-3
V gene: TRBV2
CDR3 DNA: TGTGCCAGCAGTGTTTCGGACTACGCAGATACGCAGTATTTT
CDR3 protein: CASSVSDYADTQYF

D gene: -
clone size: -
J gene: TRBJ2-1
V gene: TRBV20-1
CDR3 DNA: TGCAGTGCCGAGACCGACCCCGTCGGCAATGAGCAGTTCTTC
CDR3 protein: CSAETDPVGNEQFF

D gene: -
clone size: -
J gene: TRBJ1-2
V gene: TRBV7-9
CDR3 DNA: TGTGCCAGCAACTGGGGAGACGGCTACACCTTC
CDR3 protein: CASNWGDGYTF

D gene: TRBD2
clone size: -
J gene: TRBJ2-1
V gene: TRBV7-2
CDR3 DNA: TGTGCCACCACCCCCGGACTAGAGTTCCATGAGCAGTTCTTC
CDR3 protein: CATTPGLEFHEQFF

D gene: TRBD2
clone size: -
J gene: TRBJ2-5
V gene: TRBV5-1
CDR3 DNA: TGCGCCAGCAGCCCCCGGACTAGCGGGGGGGCGATCCAAGAGACCCAGTACTTC
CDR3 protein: CASSPRTSGGAIQETQYF

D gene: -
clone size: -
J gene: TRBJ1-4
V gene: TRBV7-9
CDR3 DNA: TGTGCCAGCAGTCCGCGGCGGGTAACTAATGAAAAACTGTTTTTT
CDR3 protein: CASSPRRVTNEKLFF

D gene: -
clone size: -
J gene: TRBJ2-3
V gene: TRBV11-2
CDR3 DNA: TGTGCCAGCAGCTTAGATCAGGGCGATACGCAGTATTTT
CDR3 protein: CASSLDQGDTQYF

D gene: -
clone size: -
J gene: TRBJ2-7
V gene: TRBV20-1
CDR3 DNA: TGCAGTGCGGGGAGGTCCCAGCGTCAGAACGAGCAGTACTTC
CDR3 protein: CSAGRSQRQNEQYF

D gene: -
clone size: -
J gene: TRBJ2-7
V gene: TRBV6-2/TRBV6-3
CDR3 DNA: TGTGCCAGCAGTTACGGGGGAGCGCCACGGGGCTACGAGCAGTACTTC
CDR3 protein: CASSYGGAPRGYEQYF

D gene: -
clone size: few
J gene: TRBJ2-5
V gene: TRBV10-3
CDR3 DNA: TGTGCCATCAGTGAGGAAAGACGGAACCAAGAGACCCAGTACTTC
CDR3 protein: CAISEERRNQETQYF

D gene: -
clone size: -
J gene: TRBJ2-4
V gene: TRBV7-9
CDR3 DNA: TGTGCCAGCAGCTTCGGGGGTCTAGCCCAAAACATTCAGTACTTC
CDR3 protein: CASSFGGLAQNIQYF

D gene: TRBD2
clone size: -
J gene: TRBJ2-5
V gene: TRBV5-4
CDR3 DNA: TGTGCCAGCAGCTTGGGACTAGCGGGAGGCGGAGGAGAGACCCAGTACTTC
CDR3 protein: CASSLGLAGGGGETQYF

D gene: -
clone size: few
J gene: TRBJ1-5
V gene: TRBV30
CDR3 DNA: TGTGCCTGGAGTTTACCAACCTTAGTGAGCAATCAGCCCCAGCATTTT
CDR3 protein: CAWSLPTLVSNQPQHF

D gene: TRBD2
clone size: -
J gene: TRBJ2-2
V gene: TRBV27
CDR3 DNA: TGTGCCAGCAGAAAAACTTGGGCTAGCGGGAGTTCCGGGGAGCTGTTTTTT
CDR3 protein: CASRKTWASGSSGELFF

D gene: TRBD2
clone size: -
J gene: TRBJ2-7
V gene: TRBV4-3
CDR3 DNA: TGCGCCAGCAGCCAAGATGCGCTAGCGGGAGGGACCTCCTACGAGCAGTACTTC
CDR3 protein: CASSQDALAGGTSYEQYF

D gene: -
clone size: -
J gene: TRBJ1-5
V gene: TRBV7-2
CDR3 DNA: TGTGCCAGCAGCCTCCGGGGGGACAATCAGCCCCAGCATTTT
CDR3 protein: CASSLRGDNQPQHF

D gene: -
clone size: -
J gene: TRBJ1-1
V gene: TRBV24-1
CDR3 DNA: TGTGCCACCAGTGATCCACGACAAGACACTGAAGCTTTCTTT
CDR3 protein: CATSDPRQDTEAFF